Listed below are T cell receptor beta chains from one sample, sequenced in a study of graft-versus-host responses after intestinal transplantation. Their antigens remain unidentified. Only in-frame clones appear in the TCRdb table, and some are missing; sequencing was by immunoSEQ multiplex PCR. The data hold about 130,000 clones, with 92% observed a single time. This specimen consisted of unstimulated CD4+ T cells sorted from spleen or lymph node cells, obtained before intestinal transplant. The receptor source for this set is a human donor who received an intestinal transplant. CDR3s include the opening cysteine and the closing phenylalanine or tryptophan. D genes are given only for firm matches. A row's size may be missing; if present it is once, few, many or a size class.

V	D	size	J	DNA	CDR3
TRBV5-4	NA	NA	TRBJ1-1	TGTGCCAGCAGCTTGATGAGGGGCAGGACTGAAGCTTTCTTT	CASSLMRGRTEAFF
TRBV29-1	NA	NA	TRBJ2-1	TGCAGCGTTGTGGACCTTAGCGGAACCCTCTGGTACAATGAGCAGTTCTTC	CSVVDLSGTLWYNEQFF
TRBV19	TRBD1	NA	TRBJ2-3	TGTGCCAGTAGTATAGGGAAGGGACAGGGCCCACGCACAGATACGCAGTATTTT	CASSIGKGQGPRTDTQYF
TRBV20-1	NA	NA	TRBJ1-2	TGCAGTGTAGAGACAGCTTATGGCTACACCTTC	CSVETAYGYTF
TRBV5-1	NA	NA	TRBJ2-3	TGCGCCAGCAGCTTGGAACAGGCACGCACAGATACGCAGTATTTT	CASSLEQARTDTQYF
TRBV4-3	TRBD2	NA	TRBJ2-7	TGCGCCAGCAGCCAAGATGTCTGGAGCGGGAGGGCCGGATACGAGCAGTACTTC	CASSQDVWSGRAGYEQYF
TRBV7-2	TRBD2	NA	TRBJ2-7	TGTGCCAGCAGCTTAAGGACAGGGACTAGCGGGAGCTCCTACGAGCAGTACTTC	CASSLRTGTSGSSYEQYF
TRBV27	NA	NA	TRBJ2-2	TGTGCCAGCAGTTGGGGGACCTACGGGGAGCTGTTTTTT	CASSWGTYGELFF
TRBV19	NA	NA	TRBJ2-2	TGTGCCAGTAGTATAGCCTCAAACACCGGGGAGCTGTTTTTT	CASSIASNTGELFF
TRBV6-5	TRBD2	NA	TRBJ2-2	TGTGCCAGCAGTCCTAGCGGGAGGGCCGACGGGGAGCTGTTTTTT	CASSPSGRADGELFF
TRBV30	NA	NA	TRBJ2-3	TGTGCCTGGAGTTTTAGGGGGAGAAGCACAGATACGCAGTATTTT	CAWSFRGRSTDTQYF
TRBV30	NA	NA	TRBJ1-2	TGTGCCTGGAGATTCTCGGGGGCGGGTGGCTACACCTTC	CAWRFSGAGGYTF
TRBV29-1	TRBD2	NA	TRBJ2-1	TGCAGCGTTGAATTCCCCCTAGCGGGAGTAGGGTCCTACAATGAGCAGTTCTTC	CSVEFPLAGVGSYNEQFF
TRBV29-1	NA	NA	TRBJ2-3	TGCAGCGTTGAAACTAGATTGACAGATACGCAGTATTTT	CSVETRLTDTQYF
TRBV12-1	NA	NA	TRBJ2-1	TGTGCCAGCAGCTACGGGACTAGCGTAAACAATGAGCAGTTCTTC	CASSYGTSVNNEQFF
TRBV7-8	TRBD1	NA	TRBJ1-1	TGTGCCAGCAGCTTAGGTGTAGGGGGCATAGACACTGAAGCTTTCTTT	CASSLGVGGIDTEAFF
TRBV5-6	NA	NA	TRBJ1-6	TGTGCCAGCAGCCGGGGGCCCACCTATAATTCACCCCTCCACTTT	CASSRGPTYNSPLHF
TRBV18	NA	NA	TRBJ2-7	TGTGCCAGCTCACCCATACGCGGCTCCTACGAGCAGTACTTC	CASSPIRGSYEQYF
TRBV5-1	TRBD1	once	TRBJ2-7	TGCGCCAGCAGCCCCGAATCCCGGGACAGGGCCGAGCAGTACTTC	CASSPESRDRAEQYF
TRBV2	NA	NA	TRBJ1-5	TGTGCCAGCAGTCCGAGGGGGGGGGCCAATCAGCCCCAGCATTTT	CASSPRGGANQPQHF
TRBV5-1	NA	NA	TRBJ2-1	TGCGCCAGCAGCTTGTTAGCGGCCTACAATGAGCAGTTCTTC	CASSLLAAYNEQFF
TRBV11-2	NA	NA	TRBJ2-5	TGTGCCAGCAGTCATCCCGGGGGAGAGACCCAGTACTTC	CASSHPGGETQYF
TRBV30	TRBD2	NA	TRBJ2-4	TGTGCCTGGACCCCTAGACTAGCGGGACTAGCCAAAAACATTCAGTACTTC	CAWTPRLAGLAKNIQYF
TRBV29-1	NA	NA	TRBJ2-2	TGCAGCGTTGCCCAGACAGGCCCTGGGGAGCTGTTTTTT	CSVAQTGPGELFF
TRBV11-2	NA	NA	TRBJ2-1	TGTGCCAGCAGCTCCAGCTCTAGGGATGAGCAGTTCTTC	CASSSSSRDEQFF
TRBV5-1	TRBD2	NA	TRBJ2-7	TGCGCCAGCAGCATCGGGACTAGCGGCTTGAACGGCTACGAGCAGTACTTC	CASSIGTSGLNGYEQYF
TRBV15	TRBD2	NA	TRBJ2-1	TGTGCCACCAGCAGAGATCGAAGAAGACTAGCGGGAGAAGCAAATGAGCAGTTCTTC	CATSRDRRRLAGEANEQFF
TRBV25-1	NA	NA	TRBJ2-5	TGTGCCACCATGCGTGAGGGCGCGTGGTACTTC	CATMREGAWYF
TRBV4-3	NA	NA	TRBJ2-1	TGCGCCAGCAGCCAGATACTAGGCGGTGAGCAGTTCTTC	CASSQILGGEQFF
TRBV5-4	NA	NA	TRBJ2-1	TGTGCCAGCAGCTCCGAGGTTCGAACAAACAATGAGCAGTTCTTC	CASSSEVRTNNEQFF
TRBV19	NA	once	TRBJ2-6	TGTGCCAGTACAGTAAGTCGTTCCGGGGCCAACGTCCTGACTTTC	CASTVSRSGANVLTF
TRBV5-1	NA	NA	TRBJ2-5	TGCGCCAGCAGCTTGGTACAGGTCCGTGGAGAGACCCAGTACTTC	CASSLVQVRGETQYF
TRBV7-2	TRBD1	NA	TRBJ1-5	TGTGCCAGCAGCTTAGTGGGGACAGGGTCATTAAACTACTATCAGCCCCAGCATTTT	CASSLVGTGSLNYYQPQHF
TRBV2	NA	NA	TRBJ1-2	TGTGCCAGCAGTGAAGCCCGAGGGAATGGCTACACCTTC	CASSEARGNGYTF
TRBV27	TRBD1	NA	TRBJ1-5	TGTGCCAGCAGTCCCGGGGACAGGGGGTACAATCAGCCCCAGCATTTT	CASSPGDRGYNQPQHF
TRBV7-2	NA	NA	TRBJ1-5	TGTGCCAGCAGCTTAGAGGGGAGCAATCAGCCCCAGCATTTT	CASSLEGSNQPQHF
TRBV6-1	NA	NA	TRBJ2-3	TGTGCCAGCAGCCGTACAGGGTACACAGATACGCAGTATTTT	CASSRTGYTDTQYF
TRBV5-1	NA	NA	TRBJ2-4	TGCGCCAGCAGCTTGGAAGGGGGAGGGCTTAACATTCAGTACTTC	CASSLEGGGLNIQYF
TRBV4-3	NA	few	TRBJ1-5	TGCGCCAGCAGCGCCCAGCCGCTCGCAGGGTCGGAGCAGCCCCAGCATTTT	CASSAQPLAGSEQPQHF
TRBV28	NA	NA	TRBJ2-5	TGTGCCAGCAGTTTAGCCCCCCCGGCCCGGGACCAGTACTTC	CASSLAPPARDQYF
TRBV5-6	TRBD1	NA	TRBJ2-7	TGTGCCAGCAGTTTAGACAGGGGCAACTACGAGCAGTACTTC	CASSLDRGNYEQYF
TRBV6-5	NA	NA	TRBJ2-7	TGTGCCAGCAGCCTTACACCTAGCTCCTACGAGCAGTACTTC	CASSLTPSSYEQYF
TRBV9	NA	NA	TRBJ2-7	TGTGCCAGCAGCGTAGATGCGGGTCCCTACGAGCAGTACTTC	CASSVDAGPYEQYF
TRBV5-1	NA	NA	TRBJ2-1	TGCGCCAGCAGCGCTGGAGGTGAGCAGTTCTTC	CASSAGGEQFF
TRBV5-4	TRBD1	NA	TRBJ1-1	TGTGCCAGCAGCCGGGACAGGGGGAGAAACACTGAAGCTTTCTTT	CASSRDRGRNTEAFF
TRBV7-9	TRBD2	NA	TRBJ2-3	TGTGCCAGCAGCTTAACTAGCGGGAGACCAGATACGCAGTATTTT	CASSLTSGRPDTQYF
TRBV10-1	TRBD2	NA	TRBJ2-3	TGCGCCAGCAGTGAGTCCTTTAGCGGGTCGGTCACAGATACGCAGTATTTT	CASSESFSGSVTDTQYF
TRBV19	NA	NA	TRBJ2-2	TGTGCCAGTAGTCATATCCCGCCCGGGGAGCTGTTTTTT	CASSHIPPGELFF
TRBV7-9	NA	NA	TRBJ2-1	TGTGCCAGCACTCGAGGGGGGGATAACGCCTACAATGAGCAGTTCTTC	CASTRGGDNAYNEQFF
TRBV2	TRBD1	NA	TRBJ2-7	TGTGCCAGCAGCCTACAGGGGGGCTCCTACGAGCAGTACTTC	CASSLQGGSYEQYF